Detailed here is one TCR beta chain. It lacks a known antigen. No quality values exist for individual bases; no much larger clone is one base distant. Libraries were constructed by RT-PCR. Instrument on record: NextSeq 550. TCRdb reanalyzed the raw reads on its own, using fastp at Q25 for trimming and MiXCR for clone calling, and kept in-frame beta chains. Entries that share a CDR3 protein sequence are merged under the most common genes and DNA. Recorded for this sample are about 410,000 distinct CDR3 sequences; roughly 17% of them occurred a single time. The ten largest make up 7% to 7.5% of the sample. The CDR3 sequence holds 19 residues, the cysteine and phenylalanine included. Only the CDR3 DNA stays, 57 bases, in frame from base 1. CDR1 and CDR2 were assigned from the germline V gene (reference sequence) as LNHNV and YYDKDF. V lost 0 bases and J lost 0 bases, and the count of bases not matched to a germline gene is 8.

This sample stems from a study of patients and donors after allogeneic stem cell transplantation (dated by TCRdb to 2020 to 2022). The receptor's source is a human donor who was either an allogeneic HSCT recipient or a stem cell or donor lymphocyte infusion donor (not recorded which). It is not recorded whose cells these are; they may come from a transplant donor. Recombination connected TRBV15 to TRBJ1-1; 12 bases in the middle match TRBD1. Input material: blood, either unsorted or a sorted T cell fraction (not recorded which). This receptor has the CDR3 CATSRERGTGGFLNTEAFF. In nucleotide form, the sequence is TGTGCCACCAGCAGAGAGCGGGGGACAGGGGGCTTCCTGAACACTGAAGCTTTCTTT. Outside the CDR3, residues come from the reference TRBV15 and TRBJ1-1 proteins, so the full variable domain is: DAMVIQNPRYQVTQFGKPVTLSCSQTLNHNVMYWYQQKSSQAPKLLFHYYDKDFNNEADTPDNFQSRRPNTSFCFLDIRSPGLGDTAMYLCATSRERGTGGFLNTEAFFGQGTRLTVV.